This TCR beta chain originates from a study of blood T cells in healthy people across ages. Study findings and constraints: For the donors, CMV status was unknown and possibly confounded expanded clonotype changes.

After removal of 4 bases from V and 0 bases from J, the junction contained 7 bases not matched to a gene. The CDR3 covers 17 residues. The germline V gene encodes CDR1 SNHLY and CDR2 FYNNEI. A minimum of 6 million PBMCs was isolated per sample. A sample-barcoded 5' primer and a J-beta primer mix were used in a second PCR of roughly 6 to 11 cycles. TCRdb fed the 5' RACE reads into MiXCR, producing one record per CDR3 protein. Among 550,000 to 600,000 distinct CDR3 sequences, 27% were seen once, and the ten largest hold around 18%. As regards this clonotype: Its antigen is not identified.

The chain recombines TRBV2 with TRBJ2-4, with 9 positions matching TRBD1. The sample taken for sequencing was blood. The source of this sequence is a woman in her 70s in good health. In DNA form, the CDR3 reads TGTGCCAGCAGTGTGCCGGGACAGGGCCTAGCCAAAAACATTCAGTACTTC. It is translated as CASSVPGQGLAKNIQYF. Variable domain in full (rest from reference TRBV2 and TRBJ2-4): EPEVTQTPSHQVTQMGQEVILRCVPISNHLYFYWYRQILGQKVEFLVSFYNNEISEKSEIFDDQFSVERPDGSNFTLKIRSTKLEDSAMYFCASSVPGQGLAKNIQYFGAGTRLSVL.